These 3 T cell receptor beta chains share one sample of origin, sequenced in a study of Graves' ophthalmopathy and Graves' hyperthyroidism. The TCR beta CDR3 regions underwent amplification from RNA transcripts. The first-round RT-PCR employed HTBI primers together with the Qiagen OneStep RT-PCR kit. A multiplex PCR was then performed as the second round. TCRdb itself ran the multiplex PCR reads through MiXCR, one entry per CDR3 protein. This table has roughly 420,000 distinct CDR3 sequences, 21% appearing once. Sequenced input: peripheral blood. All receptors come from a young woman with stable Graves' hyperthyroidism.

In its sample, this clonotype was seen many times. This chain uses TRBV15 with TRBJ2-7; no clear D gene. V was shortened by 5 bases and J by 7 bases, with 18 bases between the two germline ends. The CDR3 is 14 amino acids. CDR1 and CDR2 (germline): LNHNV, YYDKDF (reference sequence). In DNA, the CDR3 is TGTGCCACCAGCTTCTCGCGGTGGGCGGAGGAGCAGTACTTC. It yields the protein CATSFSRWAEEQYF.

In this sample, this clonotype turned up a few times. It may be a read error: a sequence one base away is much more abundant. The chain couples TRBV6-2 or TRBV6-3 to TRBJ1-6; unclear D gene. The CDR3 length is 16 residues. Germline-derived CDR1 and CDR2 are MNHEY and SVGEGT. This CDR3 reads CASNPGGRFRVSHLHF. As DNA, the CDR3 is TGTGCCAGCAACCCGGGCGGACGGTTTCGTGTTTCACACCTCCACTTT.

The chain combines TRBV10-3 with TRBJ2-5; D is perhaps TRBD1 (5 bases). The CDR3 is 18 amino acids. CDR1 and CDR2 from the germline V gene are ENHRY and SYGVKD. Trimming cost V 5 bases and J 1 base, with 23 bases left between them. The CDR3 DNA reads TGTGCCATCAGTCCCCGAATGGGTGGTCAGGGCTCCCAAGAGACCCAGTACTTC. Translation gives CAISPRMGGQGSQETQYF.